A single T cell receptor (beta chain) is shown here with its context. The antigen is undetermined. The sample originates from a study of PD-L1 blockade in urothelial cancer. Produced via immunoSEQ multiplex PCR; TCRdb's table is partial and in-frame only. The data contain 44,000 or so clones, approximately 88% of them singletons. V lost 3 bases and J lost 0, with 6 bases in between. The CDR3 sequence is 14 residues long. Germline CDR1 and CDR2: MNHEY and SMNVEV (reference sequence). The study's findings and limits: For durable-benefit patients, tumor-associated blood clones expanded more at 3 weeks.

The source of this sequence is a man at least 80 years old with urothelial cancer. The input for sequencing was PBMCs, taken around atezolizumab (anti-PD-L1) treatment. The chain has TRBV27 and TRBJ2-1; D is unclear. CDR3 DNA sequence: TGTGCCAGCAGTTTTAGTCCCTCCTACAATGAGCAGTTCTTC. Translation gives CASSFSPSYNEQFF.